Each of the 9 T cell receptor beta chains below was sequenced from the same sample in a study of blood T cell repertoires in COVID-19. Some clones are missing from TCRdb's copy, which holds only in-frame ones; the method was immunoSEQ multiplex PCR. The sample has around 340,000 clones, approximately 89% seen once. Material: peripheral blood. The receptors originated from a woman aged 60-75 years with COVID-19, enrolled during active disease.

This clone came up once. CDR3 sequence (DNA): TGTGCCAGCAGTCCGGGACAATGGGGCACTGAAGCTTTCTTT. Its protein is CASSPGQWGTEAFF. This chain connects TRBV2 to TRBJ1-1; weak D call: TRBD1 (6 bases). Germline V lookup: CDR1 SNHLY, CDR2 FYNNEI. Trimming stripped 5 bases from V and 4 bases from J, with 14 bases between. The CDR3 has 14 amino acids.

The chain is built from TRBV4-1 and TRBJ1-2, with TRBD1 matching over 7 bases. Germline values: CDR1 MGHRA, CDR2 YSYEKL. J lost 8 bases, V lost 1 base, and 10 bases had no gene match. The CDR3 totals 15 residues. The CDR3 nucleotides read TGCGCCAGCAGCCAAGCCTCAGATAGGGGGCTAGGCTACACCTTC. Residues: CASSQASDRGLGYTF.

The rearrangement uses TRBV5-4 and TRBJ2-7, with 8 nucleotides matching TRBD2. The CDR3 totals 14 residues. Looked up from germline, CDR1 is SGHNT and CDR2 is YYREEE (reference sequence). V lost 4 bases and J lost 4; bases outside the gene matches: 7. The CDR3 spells CASSPGGLSYEQYF. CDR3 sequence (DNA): TGTGCCAGCAGCCCGGGGGGGCTCTCGTACGAGCAGTACTTC.

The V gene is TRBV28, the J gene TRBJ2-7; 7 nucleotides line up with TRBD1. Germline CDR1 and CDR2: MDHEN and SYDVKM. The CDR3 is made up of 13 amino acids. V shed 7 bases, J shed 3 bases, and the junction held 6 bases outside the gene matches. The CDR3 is CASKGDSLYEQYF. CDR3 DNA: TGTGCCAGCAAGGGGGACAGCCTCTACGAGCAGTACTTC.

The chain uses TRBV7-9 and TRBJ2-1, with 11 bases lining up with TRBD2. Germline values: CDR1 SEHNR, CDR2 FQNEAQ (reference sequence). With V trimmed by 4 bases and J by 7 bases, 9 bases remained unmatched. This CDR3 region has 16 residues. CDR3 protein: CASSSMTSGAGNEQFF. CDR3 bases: TGTGCCAGCAGCTCCATGACTAGCGGGGCCGGGAATGAGCAGTTCTTC.

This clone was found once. The CDR3 DNA reads TGTGCCAGCAGTCAAAGGGGGCGAGCTGAAGCTTTCTTT. Amino acid sequence: CASSQRGRAEAFF. The chain joins TRBV2 to TRBJ1-1; the match to TRBD1 covers 7 bases. V was pared by 5 bases and J by 6 bases, with 6 bases of the junction left unmatched. The germline gives CDR1 SNHLY, CDR2 FYNNEI. The CDR3 runs 13 residues.

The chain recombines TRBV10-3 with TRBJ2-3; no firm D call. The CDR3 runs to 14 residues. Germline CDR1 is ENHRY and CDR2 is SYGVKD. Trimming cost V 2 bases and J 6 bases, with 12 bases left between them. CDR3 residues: CAISELKLTDTQYF. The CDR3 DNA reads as TGTGCCATCAGTGAGCTGAAGTTAACTGATACGCAGTATTTT.

DNA for the CDR3: TGTGCCTGGAGTGGAGACAGACGTTCACCCCTCCACTTT. The encoded protein is CAWSGDRRSPLHF. The chain carries TRBV30 and TRBJ1-6; D is possibly TRBD1 (5 bases). Germline CDR1 and CDR2: GTSNPN and SVGIG (reference sequence). The CDR3 consists of 13 residues. The V end lost 1 base, the J end lost 9 bases, and 10 bases lay between the germline ends.

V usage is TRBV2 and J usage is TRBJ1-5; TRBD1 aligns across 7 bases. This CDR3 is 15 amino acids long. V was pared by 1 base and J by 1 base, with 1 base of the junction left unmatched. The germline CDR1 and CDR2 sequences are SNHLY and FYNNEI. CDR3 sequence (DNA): TGTGCCAGCAGTGAAGAGGGGGCCAGCAATCAGCCCCAGCATTTT. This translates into CASSEEGASNQPQHF.